The rows below give T cell receptor beta chains drawn from one sample of a study of blood T cells in healthy people across ages. Each CDR3 protein is one row after TCRdb ran MiXCR on the 5' RACE reads. The top ten hold roughly 37% of the sample, which has approximately 730,000 distinct CDR3 sequences, about 55% seen once. Source material: blood. These receptors were collected from an elderly man in good health. Both conserved end residues are part of each CDR3. A D gene is named only where the DNA matches it firmly.

cdr3_aa d_call j_call v_call
CASSLRQDNEQFF . TRBJ2-1 TRBV7-9
CANVASGRYNEQYF TRBD2 TRBJ2-7 TRBV2
CASSSGRSYNEQFF . TRBJ2-1 TRBV7-2
CASSHPGQAHNEQFF TRBD1 TRBJ2-1 TRBV4-1
CASSSSITGLTAYSYEQYF . TRBJ2-7 TRBV5-7
CASSYSRGSGANVLTF . TRBJ2-6 TRBV6-2/TRBV6-3
CASSWGFNEQFF . TRBJ2-1 TRBV6-5
CASSLAAGAGRYAYF TRBD2 TRBJ2-3 TRBV11-2
CASSPGDVPNYGYTF . TRBJ1-2 TRBV5-1
CSAHDGNLAKNIQYF . TRBJ2-4 TRBV20-1
CASNLASLAGNEQYF . . TRBV5-1
CASKYSGTDTQYF . TRBJ2-3 TRBV6-2/TRBV6-3
CAISDPGLVTPGANVLTF TRBD2 TRBJ2-6 TRBV10-3
CASRRTGSYEQYF TRBD1 TRBJ2-7 TRBV27
CASSTSGRVDNEQFF TRBD2 TRBJ2-1 TRBV7-2
CATSTPGLSSYDEQFF . TRBJ2-1 TRBV15